The 22 T cell receptor beta chains in this list originate from one sample, sequenced in a study of T cells expressing NK-cell markers. TCRdb re-called the 5' RACE reads; every CDR3 protein appears as one record, without DNA. The sample totals 350,000 to 400,000 distinct CDR3 sequences. Specimen: blood T cells: a sorted CD56 or NKG2C T cell subset, CD4+ or CD8+ T cells, or bulk PBMC T cells (not recorded which). Source of these receptors: a woman aged 45 to 65 in good health.

This chain uses TRBV20-1 with TRBJ2-5; the D call from TCRdb, TRBD2, cannot be confirmed without DNA. Germline loops: CDR1 DFQATT, CDR2 SNEGSKA (reference sequence). The CDR3 extends over 15 amino acids. The CDR3 loop reads CSDRRASGRGETQYF.

The chain couples TRBV7-9 to TRBJ2-3; TCRdb returns TRBD2, unconfirmable since there is no DNA. The CDR3 length is 16 residues. Germline assignment: CDR1 SEHNR and CDR2 FQNEAQ (reference sequence). The CDR3 reads CASSAKGLAGREAQYF.

V and J are TRBV2 and TRBJ2-5; as DNA is missing, the TRBD2 call by TCRdb cannot be tested. Germline V lookup: CDR1 SNHLY, CDR2 FYNNEI. This CDR3 has 15 amino acids. The CDR3 loop reads CASMGDAGGGETQYF.

The chain is built from TRBV10-3 and TRBJ2-1; TCRdb calls TRBD2, which cannot be checked without DNA. Germline CDR1 and CDR2: ENHRY and SYGVKD. The CDR3 loop spans 13 amino acids. The CDR3 spells CAITSVSYNEQFF.

The chain carries TRBV7-2 and TRBJ2-5; checking the TCRdb D call of TRBD1 is not possible without DNA. This CDR3 comprises 15 residues. CDR1 and CDR2 from the germline V gene are SGHTA and FQGNSA. The CDR3 region is CASSSGGTDLETQYF.

The chain has TRBV27 and TRBJ2-3; TCRdb outputs TRBD1, but without DNA this stays unchecked. This CDR3 comprises 16 residues. Germline V gene sequence: CDR1 MNHEY, CDR2 SMNVEV (reference sequence). CDR3 protein: CASSRNPGGYTDTQYF.

This chain links TRBV9 with TRBJ2-3. The CDR3 is 15 residues long. Germline values: CDR1 SGDLS, CDR2 YYNGEE. The CDR3 loop reads CASSPTSPRGDTQYF.

This chain joins TRBV27 and TRBJ2-1; TCRdb outputs TRBD1, but without DNA this stays unchecked. The CDR3 sequence is 15 residues long. Germline V gene sequence: CDR1 MNHEY, CDR2 SMNVEV (reference sequence). CDR3 residues: CASSFLTGGRNEQFF.

The gene calls are TRBV12-3 or TRBV12-4 and TRBJ2-5; the D call from TCRdb, TRBD1, cannot be confirmed without DNA. The CDR3 sequence is 13 residues long. This chain's CDR3 is CASRTGTELVQYF.

The rearrangement links TRBV4-1 to TRBJ2-7; TCRdb names TRBD2, which stays unverified in the absence of DNA. Germline V lookup: CDR1 MGHRA, CDR2 YSYEKL. The CDR3 is made up of 16 amino acids. The CDR3 is CASSPGGLAGSYEQYF.

The J gene is TRBJ1-4, the V gene TRBV5-1. CDR3 length equals 15 residues. Looked up from germline, CDR1 is SGHRS and CDR2 is YFSETQ. The CDR3: CASAGGTSTNEKLFF.

The rearrangement joins TRBV9 to TRBJ1-6; TCRdb selects TRBD1, and the lack of DNA leaves this call unchecked. Germline CDR1 is SGDLS and CDR2 is YYNGEE. CDR3 size: 15 residues. CDR3: CASSEATEDNSPLHF.

CDR3 protein: CASSQDSAGANYGYTF. This rearrangement joins TRBV3-1 to TRBJ1-2. The CDR3 consists of 16 residues. Germline lookup yields CDR1 LGHDT and CDR2 YNNKEL (reference sequence).

This rearrangement joins TRBV5-1 to TRBJ1-1; no DNA is available, so the TRBD1 call from TCRdb remains unchecked. CDR1 and CDR2 from the germline V gene are SGHRS and YFSETQ. The CDR3 extends over 15 amino acids. The CDR3 sequence is CASGPGHPANTEAFF.

The chain is built from TRBV10-3 and TRBJ2-7; TCRdb picks TRBD2, but there is no DNA to check that call. Germline V lookup: CDR1 ENHRY, CDR2 SYGVKD. The CDR3 length is 14 residues. CDR3 protein: CATVDRTSGYEQYF.

V usage is TRBV6-5 and J usage is TRBJ2-5. The CDR3 is 15 amino acids. CDR1 is MNHEY, CDR2 SVGAGI, per germline. Here the CDR3 reads CASSYGAPYQETQYF.

This chain joins TRBV29-1 and TRBJ2-5. CDR3 length equals 16 residues. The V gene's germline CDR1 is SQVTM and CDR2 ANQGSEA. This CDR3 reads CSVALSLGLRRETQYF.

This chain uses TRBV2 with TRBJ2-5; the D call from TCRdb, TRBD2, cannot be confirmed without DNA. The CDR3 spans 16 residues. CDR1 is SNHLY and CDR2 is FYNNEI in the germline V gene. The CDR3 reads CARAEGTSGFQETQYF.

The CDR3 protein is CASSQDHGALETQYF. The chain joins TRBV4-1 to TRBJ2-5. CDR1 and CDR2 (germline): MGHRA, YSYEKL. The CDR3 extends over 15 amino acids.

CDR3 in amino acids: CASTGILKGNEQFF. The chain is built from TRBV5-1 and TRBJ2-1; TCRdb designates TRBD1, a call that cannot be tested without DNA. The CDR3 contains 14 residues. Germline loops: CDR1 SGHRS, CDR2 YFSETQ.

CDR3 protein: CASSDYGGKLTDTQYF. This chain joins TRBV10-1 and TRBJ2-3; with no DNA, the TCRdb D assignment of TRBD1 cannot be verified. The CDR3 is made up of 16 amino acids. Germline V gene data show CDR1 as WNHNN and CDR2 as SYGVQD (reference sequence).

The genes are TRBV20-1 and TRBJ2-1; TCRdb's assignment of TRBD2 cannot be checked, as there is no DNA. Germline loops: CDR1 DFQATT, CDR2 SNEGSKA (reference sequence). This CDR3 comprises 17 residues. CDR3 amino acids: CSANGLAGGPPYNEQFF.